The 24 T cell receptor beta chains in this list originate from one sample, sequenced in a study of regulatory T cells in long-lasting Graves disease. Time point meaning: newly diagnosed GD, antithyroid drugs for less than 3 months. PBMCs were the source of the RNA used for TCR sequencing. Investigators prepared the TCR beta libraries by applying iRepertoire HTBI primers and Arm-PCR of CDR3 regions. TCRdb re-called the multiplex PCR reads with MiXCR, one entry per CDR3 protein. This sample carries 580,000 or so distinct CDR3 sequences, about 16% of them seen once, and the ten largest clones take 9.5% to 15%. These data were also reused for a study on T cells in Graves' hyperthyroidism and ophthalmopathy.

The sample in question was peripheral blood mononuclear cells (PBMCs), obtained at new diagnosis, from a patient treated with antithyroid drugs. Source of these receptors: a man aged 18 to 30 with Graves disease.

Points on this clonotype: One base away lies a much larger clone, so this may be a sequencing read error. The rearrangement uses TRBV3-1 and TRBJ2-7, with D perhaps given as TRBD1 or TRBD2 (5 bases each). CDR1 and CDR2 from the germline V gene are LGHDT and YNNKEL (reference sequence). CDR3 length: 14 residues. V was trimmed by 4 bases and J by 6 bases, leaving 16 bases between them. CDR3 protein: CASSPDTRRGEQYF. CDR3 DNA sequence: TGTGCCAGCAGCCCGGACACGAGACGGGGCGAGCAGTACTTC.

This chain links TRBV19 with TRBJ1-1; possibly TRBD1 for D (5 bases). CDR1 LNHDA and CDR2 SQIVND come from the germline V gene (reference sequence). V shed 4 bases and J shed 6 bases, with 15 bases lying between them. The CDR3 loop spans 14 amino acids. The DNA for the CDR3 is TGTGCCAGTAGTAGTGTGTCCAGGGTGGCTGAAGCTTTCTTT. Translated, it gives CASSSVSRVAEAFF.

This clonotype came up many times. The CDR3 is CASSLDGPFYEQYF. CDR3 nucleotide sequence: TGTGCCAGCAGCTTAGATGGGCCCTTCTACGAGCAGTACTTC. The chain uses TRBV11-2 and TRBJ2-7; no clear D gene. V lost 0 bases to trimming and J lost 3 bases, with 9 bases between them. The CDR3 is 14 residues long. The germline V gene encodes CDR1 SGHAT and CDR2 FQNNGV.

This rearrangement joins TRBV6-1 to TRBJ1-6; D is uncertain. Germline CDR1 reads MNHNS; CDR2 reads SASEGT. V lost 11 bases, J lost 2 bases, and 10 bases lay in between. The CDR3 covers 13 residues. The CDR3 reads CAGNGPYNSPLHF. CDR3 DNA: TGTGCCGGCAACGGTCCCTATAATTCACCCCTCCACTTT.

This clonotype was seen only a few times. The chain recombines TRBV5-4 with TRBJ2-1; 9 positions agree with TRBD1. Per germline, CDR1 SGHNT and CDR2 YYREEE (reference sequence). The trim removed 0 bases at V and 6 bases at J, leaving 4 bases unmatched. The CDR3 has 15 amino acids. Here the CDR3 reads CASSLGQGDVNEQFF. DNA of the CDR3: TGTGCCAGCAGCTTGGGACAGGGGGACGTCAATGAGCAGTTCTTC.

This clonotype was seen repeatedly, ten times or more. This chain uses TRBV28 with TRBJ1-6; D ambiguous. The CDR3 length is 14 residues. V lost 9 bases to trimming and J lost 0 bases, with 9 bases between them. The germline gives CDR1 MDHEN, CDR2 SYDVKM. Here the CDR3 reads CASSRVSYNSPLHF. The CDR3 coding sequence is TGTGCCAGTTCCAGAGTCTCCTATAATTCACCCCTCCACTTT.

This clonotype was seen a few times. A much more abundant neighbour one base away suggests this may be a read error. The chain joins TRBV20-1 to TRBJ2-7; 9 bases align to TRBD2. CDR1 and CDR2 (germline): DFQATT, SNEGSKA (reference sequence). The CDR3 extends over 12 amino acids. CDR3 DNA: TGCAGTGCCGGGCTAGCGGGAAACGAGCAGTGCTTC. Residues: CSAGLAGNEQCF.

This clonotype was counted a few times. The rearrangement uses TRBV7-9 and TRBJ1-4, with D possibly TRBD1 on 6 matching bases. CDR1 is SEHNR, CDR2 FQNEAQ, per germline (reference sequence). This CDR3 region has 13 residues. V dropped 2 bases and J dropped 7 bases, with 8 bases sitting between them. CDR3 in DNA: TGTGCCAGCAGCTTAACAGGGTTTGAAAAACTGTTTTTT. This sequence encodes CASSLTGFEKLFF.

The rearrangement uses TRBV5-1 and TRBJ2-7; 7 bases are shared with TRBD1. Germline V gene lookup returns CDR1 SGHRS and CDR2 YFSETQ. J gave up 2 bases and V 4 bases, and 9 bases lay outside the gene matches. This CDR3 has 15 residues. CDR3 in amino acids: CASSRVQGLTYEQYF. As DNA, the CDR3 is TGCGCCAGCAGCCGGGTACAGGGGCTGACCTACGAGCAGTACTTC.

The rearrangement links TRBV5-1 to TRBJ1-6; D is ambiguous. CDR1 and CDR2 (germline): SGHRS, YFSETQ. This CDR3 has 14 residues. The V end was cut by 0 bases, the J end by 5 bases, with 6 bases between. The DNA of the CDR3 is TGCGCCAGCAGCTTGGTCACAGATAATTCACCCCTCCACTTT. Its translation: CASSLVTDNSPLHF.

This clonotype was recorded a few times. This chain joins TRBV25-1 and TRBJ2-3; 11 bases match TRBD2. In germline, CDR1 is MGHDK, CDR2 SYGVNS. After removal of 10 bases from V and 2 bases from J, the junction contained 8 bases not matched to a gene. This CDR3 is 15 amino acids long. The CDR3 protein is CATRRLAGLTDTQYF. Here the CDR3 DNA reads TGTGCCACCAGAAGACTAGCGGGGCTCACAGATACGCAGTATTTT.

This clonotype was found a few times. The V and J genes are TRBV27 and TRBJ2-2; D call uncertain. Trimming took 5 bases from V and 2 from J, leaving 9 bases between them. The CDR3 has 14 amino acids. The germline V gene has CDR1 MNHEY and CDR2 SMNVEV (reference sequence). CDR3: CASSLTINTGELFF. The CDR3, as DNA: TGTGCCAGCAGTCTCACGATCAACACCGGGGAGCTGTTTTTT.

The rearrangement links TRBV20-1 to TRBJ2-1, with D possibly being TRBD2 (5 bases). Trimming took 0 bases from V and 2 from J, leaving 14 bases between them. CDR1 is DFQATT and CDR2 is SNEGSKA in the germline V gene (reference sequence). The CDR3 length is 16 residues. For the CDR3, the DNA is TGCAGTGCTAGAGACCCAATGGGAGCACCCTACAATGAGCAGTTCTTC. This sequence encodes CSARDPMGAPYNEQFF.

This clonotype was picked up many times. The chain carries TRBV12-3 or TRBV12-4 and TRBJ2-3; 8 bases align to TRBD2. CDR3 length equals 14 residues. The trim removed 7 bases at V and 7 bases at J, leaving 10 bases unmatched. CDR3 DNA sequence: TGTGCCAGCACCGTGGGCGGGGGGCGGTATACGCAGTATTTT. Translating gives CASTVGGGRYTQYF.

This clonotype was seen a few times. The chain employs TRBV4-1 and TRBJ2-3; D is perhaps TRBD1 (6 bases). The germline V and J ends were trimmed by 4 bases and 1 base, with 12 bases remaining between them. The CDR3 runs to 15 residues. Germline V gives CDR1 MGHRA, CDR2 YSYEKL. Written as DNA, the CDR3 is TGCGCCAGCAGCCTCGGACAGATTCGCACAGATACGCAGTATTTT. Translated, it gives CASSLGQIRTDTQYF.

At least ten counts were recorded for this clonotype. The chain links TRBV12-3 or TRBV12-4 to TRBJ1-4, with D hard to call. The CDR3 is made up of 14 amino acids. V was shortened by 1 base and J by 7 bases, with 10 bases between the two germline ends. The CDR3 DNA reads TGTGCCAGCAGTTTAGGGCAGGAGGGTGAAAAACTGTTTTTT. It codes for CASSLGQEGEKLFF.

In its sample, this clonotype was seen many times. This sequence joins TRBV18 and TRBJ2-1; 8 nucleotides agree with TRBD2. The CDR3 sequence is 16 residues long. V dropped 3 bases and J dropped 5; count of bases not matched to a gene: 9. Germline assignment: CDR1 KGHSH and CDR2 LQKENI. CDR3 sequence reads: CASSPSLAGNHNEQFF. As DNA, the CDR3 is TGTGCCAGCTCACCCAGTTTAGCGGGAAACCACAATGAGCAGTTCTTC.

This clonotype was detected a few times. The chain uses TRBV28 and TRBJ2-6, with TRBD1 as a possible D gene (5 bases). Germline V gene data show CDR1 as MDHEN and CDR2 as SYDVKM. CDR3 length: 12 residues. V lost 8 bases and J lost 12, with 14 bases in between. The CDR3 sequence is CASGATGRVLTF. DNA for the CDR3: TGTGCCAGCGGGGCCACCGGTCGCGTCCTGACTTTC.

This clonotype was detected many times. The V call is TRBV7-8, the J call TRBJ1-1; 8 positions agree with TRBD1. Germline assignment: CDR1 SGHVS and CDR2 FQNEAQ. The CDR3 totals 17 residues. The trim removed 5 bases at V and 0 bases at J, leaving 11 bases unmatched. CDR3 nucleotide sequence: TGTGCCAGCAGCAAATCGACAGGGGCGAGGGTGAACACTGAAGCTTTCTTT. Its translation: CASSKSTGARVNTEAFF. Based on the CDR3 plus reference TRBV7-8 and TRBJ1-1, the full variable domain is GAGVSQSPRYKVAKRGQDVALRCDPISGHVSLFWYQQALGQGPEFLTYFQNEAQLDKSGLPSDRFFAERPEGSVSTLKIQRTQQEDSAVYLCASSKSTGARVNTEAFFGQGTRLTVV.

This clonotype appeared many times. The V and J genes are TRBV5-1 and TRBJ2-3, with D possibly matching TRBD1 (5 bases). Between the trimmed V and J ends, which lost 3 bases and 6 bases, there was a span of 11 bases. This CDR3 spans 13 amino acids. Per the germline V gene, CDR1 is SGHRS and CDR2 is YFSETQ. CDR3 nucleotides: TGCGCCAGCAGCTCAGGGCCTGAGGATACGCAGTATTTT. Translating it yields CASSSGPEDTQYF.

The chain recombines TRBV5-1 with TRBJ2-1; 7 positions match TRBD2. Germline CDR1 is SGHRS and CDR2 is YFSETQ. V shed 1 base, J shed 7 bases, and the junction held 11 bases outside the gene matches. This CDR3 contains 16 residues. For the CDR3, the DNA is TGCGCCAGCAGCTTGTGCGGGGGAGGGCCGGGGAATGAGCAGTTCTTC. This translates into CASSLCGGGPGNEQFF.

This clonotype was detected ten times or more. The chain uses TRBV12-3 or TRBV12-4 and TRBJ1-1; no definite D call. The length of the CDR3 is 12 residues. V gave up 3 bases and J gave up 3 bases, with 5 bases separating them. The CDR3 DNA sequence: TGTGCCAGCAGTTTTTTTGACACTGAAGCTTTCTTT. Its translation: CASSFFDTEAFF.

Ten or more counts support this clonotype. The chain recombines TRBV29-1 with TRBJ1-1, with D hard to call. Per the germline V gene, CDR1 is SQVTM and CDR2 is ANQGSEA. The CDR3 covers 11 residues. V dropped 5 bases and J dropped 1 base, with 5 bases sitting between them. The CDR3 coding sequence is TGCAGCGTTCCAACGAACACTGAAGCTTTCTTT. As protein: CSVPTNTEAFF.

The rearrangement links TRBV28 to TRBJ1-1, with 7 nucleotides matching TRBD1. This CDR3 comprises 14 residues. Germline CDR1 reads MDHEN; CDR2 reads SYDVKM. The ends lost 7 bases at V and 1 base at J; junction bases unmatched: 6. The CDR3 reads CASNRGTANTEAFF. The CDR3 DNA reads TGTGCCAGCAACCGAGGGACAGCGAACACTGAAGCTTTCTTT.